This T cell receptor beta chain is from a study of cytotoxic CD8 clonotypes in ibrutinib-treated CLL. Study as a whole: Researchers reported 11 relapsed/refractory and some 14 treatment-naive patients, 17 to 18 of them IGHV unmutated. Study-level findings and limits: Public clonotypes, an uncommon group, contracted or remained stable on treatment. Sampling schedules were unmatched across sustained-remission and progressing patients.

Depth targeted 1 in 200,000 to 1 in 1 million T cells, averaging around 9.5x coverage per clonotype. Clones were sequenced by immunoSEQ multiplex PCR, and TCRdb holds only the in-frame ones, with some missing. Counted here are about 14,000 clones, around 70% occurring once; the ten biggest clones make up 4.5% to 5.5%. This clone was detected a few times. Its antigen is unknown. Per germline, CDR1 SEHNR and CDR2 FQNEAQ (reference sequence). The CDR3 spans 14 residues. The ends were cut back, 3 bases at V and 4 bases at J, with 12 bases in the middle. This chain uses TRBV7-9 with TRBJ2-5; D not certain. The source is a human donor with chronic lymphocytic leukemia. This material consisted of PBMCs, taken before ibrutinib treatment. The CDR3 loop is CASSLGNGRETQYF. The CDR3, as DNA: TGTGCCAGCAGCTTGGGGAATGGCCGAGAGACCCAGTACTTC.